What follows are 5 T cell receptor beta chains derived from one specimen sequenced in a study of cytomegalovirus exposure and HLA in healthy donors. Primers: 60 Vbeta forward and 13 Jbeta reverse. Profiled with immunoSEQ multiplex PCR; TCRdb holds only in-frame clones, not every one. This sample has approximately 150,000 clones, with around 81% found just once. The sample comprised PBMCs. These TCRs come from a man between 35 and 55 years old in good health and CMV-seronegative.

This chain connects TRBV11-2 to TRBJ2-7; TRBD1 matches at 7 bases. The CDR3 spans 11 residues. The trim removed 1 base at V and 10 bases at J, leaving 1 base unmatched. Germline V gene sequence: CDR1 SGHAT, CDR2 FQNNGV. The CDR3 bases are TGTGCCAGCAGCTTAGGACAGGGACAGTACTTC. Amino acid sequence: CASSLGQGQYF.

The chain joins TRBV4-1 to TRBJ1-1; D remains unclear. Trimming removed 6 bases at V and 0 bases at J, with 11 bases between. Germline assignment: CDR1 MGHRA and CDR2 YSYEKL. The CDR3 contains 14 residues. The CDR3 spells CASRPAAVNTEAFF. CDR3 nucleotides: TGCGCCAGCAGACCCGCGGCGGTGAACACTGAAGCTTTCTTT.

The J gene is TRBJ2-5, the V gene TRBV7-8; tentative D call: TRBD1 (6 bases). CDR1 and CDR2 (germline): SGHVS, FQNEAQ. Trimming removed 5 bases from V and 5 bases from J, with 9 bases in between. This CDR3 is built from 12 residues. The CDR3 region is CASSKDSETQYF. In DNA, the CDR3 is TGTGCCAGCAGCAAGGACAGTGAGACCCAGTACTTC.

The V call is TRBV15, the J call TRBJ2-1; TRBD1 aligns across 12 bases. Per the germline V gene, CDR1 is LNHNV and CDR2 is YYDKDF (reference sequence). The CDR3 covers 15 residues. Trimming removed 5 bases from V and 7 bases from J; junction bases left unmatched: 6. CDR3 bases: TGTGCCACCAGCGGCCGGGACAGGGGGCCGAATGAGCAGTTCTTC. This translates into CATSGRDRGPNEQFF.

V usage is TRBV9 and J usage is TRBJ2-7; 9 nucleotides match TRBD1. V was pared by 0 bases and J by 3 bases, with 13 bases of the junction left unmatched. The germline CDR1 and CDR2 sequences are SGDLS and YYNGEE. This CDR3 spans 18 amino acids. The CDR3: CASSVDGTGTGWGYEQYF. The CDR3 DNA reads as TGTGCCAGCAGCGTAGATGGGACAGGGACGGGATGGGGCTACGAGCAGTACTTC.